Following are 30 T cell receptor beta chains from one sample sequenced in a study of human T cells and chemical hapten exposure. The time point: patch test 1, 2 weeks after DPC sensitization. The treatment denotes: therapeutic diphenylcyclopropenone sensitization with weekly scalp DPC. TCRdb independently ran MiXCR on the RACE reads; one entry per CDR3 protein. Of some 200,000 distinct CDR3 sequences listed, about a fifth are singletons. This sample comprised whole blood, obtained in connection with sensitization to the hapten diphenylcyclopropenone (DPC). These receptors all come from a woman between 50 and 59 years old with alopecia areata. Some clones in this sample may be carry-over from other donors' samples.

This clonotype has only a few counts. CDR3 sequence: CASGLALQGTNEKLFF. CDR3 nucleotides: TGTGCTAGTGGTTTGGCCCTACAGGGAACTAATGAAAAACTGTTTTTT. The chain recombines TRBV12-5 with TRBJ1-4, with a tentative D call TRBD1 (6 bases). CDR3 length equals 16 residues. CDR1 is LGHNT, CDR2 FRNRAP, per germline. V was cut by 1 base and J by 1 base, with 10 bases left in between.

This clonotype was observed a handful of times. The V gene is TRBV18, the J gene TRBJ1-1; 7 bases fit TRBD1. Germline V CDR1 and CDR2: KGHSH, LQKENI. The CDR3 sequence is 12 residues long. V lost 2 bases, J lost 6 bases, and 0 bases stayed unmatched. Here the CDR3 DNA reads TGTGCCAGCTCACCAGGACAGGCTGAAGCTTTCTTT. It yields the protein CASSPGQAEAFF. The whole variable domain, remainder taken from reference TRBV18 and TRBJ1-1, is NAGVMQNPRHLVRRRGQEARLRCSPMKGHSHVYWYRQLPEEGLKFMVYLQKENIIDESGMPKERFSAEFPKEGPSILRIQQVVRGDSAAYFCASSPGQAEAFFGQGTRLTVV.

This clonotype turned up a few times. The chain is built from TRBV6-5 and TRBJ2-5; D gene unclear. Germline-derived CDR1 and CDR2 are MNHEY and SVGAGI. V lost 4 bases, J lost 5 bases, and 14 bases lay in between. This CDR3 has 14 residues. The CDR3 reads CASSSHGQLETQYF. As DNA, the CDR3 is TGTGCCAGCAGTTCCCATGGGCAGTTGGAGACCCAGTACTTC.

This clonotype occurred many times. The chain employs TRBV29-1 and TRBJ1-2; D is possibly TRBD1 (6 bases). V was trimmed by 0 bases and J by 5 bases, leaving 19 bases between them. Germline V gene lookup returns CDR1 SQVTM and CDR2 ANQGSEA. There are 16 residues in the CDR3. CDR3 sequence reads: CSVEDDIQGRYYGYTF. As DNA, the CDR3 is TGCAGCGTTGAAGATGATATTCAGGGGAGGTATTATGGCTACACCTTC.

This clonotype was counted between two and nine times. The chain has TRBV12-3 or TRBV12-4 and TRBJ2-2, with 8 bases matching TRBD2. V was pared by 7 bases and J by 2 bases, with 6 bases of the junction left unmatched. CDR3 size: 15 residues. DNA of the CDR3: TGTGCCAGCACCATCGGACTAGCCAACACCGGGGAGCTGTTTTTT. It is translated as CASTIGLANTGELFF.

This clonotype was counted a few times. The chain has TRBV5-1 and TRBJ2-3; TRBD1 might be the D (5 bases). V dropped 0 bases and J dropped 3 bases, with 8 bases sitting between them. Germline V lookup: CDR1 SGHRS, CDR2 YFSETQ. The CDR3 covers 14 residues. This CDR3 is CASSLGGTTDTQYF. In nucleotides, the CDR3 is TGCGCCAGCAGCTTGGGGGGCACAACAGATACGCAGTATTTT.

This clonotype has more than one count but fewer than ten. The chain is built from TRBV2 and TRBJ2-6, with TRBD1 matching 12 bases. The V segment lost 6 bases and the J segment 3 bases; nucleotides outside the gene matches: 9. CDR1 and CDR2 from the germline V gene are SNHLY and FYNNEI. CDR3 length: 18 residues. CDR3 DNA: TGTGCCAGCAGAGGTCCGGGACAGGGGGCTTTTGGGGCCAACGTCCTGACTTTC. This sequence encodes CASRGPGQGAFGANVLTF.

This clonotype was found a few times. This rearrangement joins TRBV29-1 to TRBJ2-1; D is uncertain. V dropped 7 bases and J dropped 2 bases, with 12 bases sitting between them. CDR1 and CDR2 (germline): SQVTM, ANQGSEA. This CDR3 has 13 residues. CDR3 sequence reads: CSGTNRAYNEQFF. The DNA for the CDR3 is TGCAGCGGCACAAACCGGGCCTACAATGAGCAGTTCTTC.

V and J are TRBV29-1 and TRBJ2-7, with 7 nucleotides matching TRBD1. The CDR3 sequence is 12 residues long. Germline CDR1 is SQVTM and CDR2 is ANQGSEA. With V trimmed by 6 bases and J by 6 bases, 8 bases remained unmatched. The CDR3 bases are TGCAGCGTAGCCGAGGGGGCTACCGAGCAGTACTTC. It specifies CSVAEGATEQYF.

This clonotype showed up just a few times. The chain couples TRBV10-3 to TRBJ2-3; the D gene is possibly TRBD1 (6 bases). This CDR3 has 14 residues. Per germline, CDR1 ENHRY and CDR2 SYGVKD. Trimming left V 5 bases short and J 0 bases short, with 9 bases between. As DNA, the CDR3 is TGTGCCATCAGTTCGGACAGAAGCACAGATACGCAGTATTTT. Translation gives CAISSDRSTDTQYF.

This chain connects TRBV5-1 to TRBJ1-6; D possibly corresponds to TRBD1 (6 bases). Germline CDR1 SGHRS, CDR2 YFSETQ. The CDR3 totals 14 residues. Trimming removed 2 bases at V and 7 bases at J, with 10 bases between. The CDR3 DNA reads as TGCGCCAGCAGCTTTACAGGGCCCAATTCACCCCTCCACTTT. Amino acid sequence: CASSFTGPNSPLHF.

The J gene is TRBJ1-1, the V gene TRBV12-3 or TRBV12-4; D gene ambiguous. V lost 7 bases, J lost 0 bases, and 9 bases lay in between. The CDR3 sequence is 13 residues long. This CDR3 is CASIGGLNTEAFF. The CDR3 DNA is TGTGCCAGCATCGGAGGTCTGAACACTGAAGCTTTCTTT.

The genes are TRBV10-3 and TRBJ1-1; D gene uncertain. The germline CDR1 and CDR2 sequences are ENHRY and SYGVKD. V gave up 8 bases and J gave up 8 bases, with 18 bases separating them. The CDR3 loop spans 13 amino acids. CDR3 DNA sequence: TGTGCCATCGCGGGAGGGCCCGGTAGGGAAGCTTTCTTT. Protein product: CAIAGGPGREAFF.

The genes are TRBV20-1 and TRBJ1-4; 9 bases are shared with TRBD1. J was trimmed by 5 bases and V by 6 bases; bases with no gene match: 4. The CDR3 totals 13 residues. CDR1 and CDR2 from the germline V gene are DFQATT and SNEGSKA (reference sequence). The CDR3, as DNA: TGCAGTGCAACCGACAGGGGGAATGAAAAACTGTTTTTT. Its protein product is CSATDRGNEKLFF.

The gene calls are TRBV10-3 and TRBJ2-7; D is unresolved. Germline V CDR1 and CDR2: ENHRY, SYGVKD. This CDR3 is built from 12 residues. Deletions cut 4 bases from V and 3 bases from J, with 7 bases between. CDR3 residues: CAISARSYEQYF. DNA of the CDR3: TGTGCCATCAGTGCACGGAGCTACGAGCAGTACTTC.

The rearrangement links TRBV24-1 to TRBJ2-2; TRBD1 aligns across 7 bases. The CDR3 contains 12 residues. The germline gives CDR1 KGHDR, CDR2 SFDVKD. The J segment lost 6 bases and the V segment lost 6 bases, leaving 0 bases of the junction unmatched. DNA for the CDR3: TGTGCCACCAGTAGGGGGCCCGGGGAGCTGTTTTTT. The encoded protein is CATSRGPGELFF.

V and J are TRBV27 and TRBJ1-4; 8 bases are shared with TRBD1. The CDR3 contains 13 residues. V shed 8 bases, J shed 6 bases, and the junction held 5 bases outside the gene matches. Germline loops: CDR1 MNHEY, CDR2 SMNVEV (reference sequence). CDR3 DNA: TGTGCCAGCCGCGGACAGGGAGATGAAAAACTGTTTTTT. Protein: CASRGQGDEKLFF.

This chain uses TRBV29-1 with TRBJ2-5, with D possibly being TRBD1 or TRBD2 (6 bases each). V was trimmed by 6 bases and J by 2 bases, leaving 13 bases between them. The CDR3 sequence is 13 residues long. Germline V CDR1 and CDR2: SQVTM, ANQGSEA. CDR3 coding DNA: TGCAGCGTCCTCCGGGGGCTTCAAGAGACCCAGTACTTC. It translates to CSVLRGLQETQYF.

The V and J genes are TRBV7-2 and TRBJ2-7, with 8 positions matching TRBD2. The CDR3 is 14 residues long. V was clipped by 5 bases and J by 3 bases; unmatched bases: 6. Germline loops: CDR1 SGHTA, CDR2 FQGNSA. The CDR3 is CASSPGGRVYEQYF. For the CDR3, the DNA is TGTGCCAGCAGCCCGGGGGGGCGGGTCTACGAGCAGTACTTC.

This chain uses TRBV28 with TRBJ1-2; D remains ambiguous. The CDR3 loop spans 12 amino acids. Trimming stripped 6 bases from V and 0 bases from J, with 5 bases between. Germline V lookup: CDR1 MDHEN, CDR2 SYDVKM. Written as DNA, the CDR3 is TGTGCCAGCAGACGAGCTAACTATGGCTACACCTTC. Protein product: CASRRANYGYTF.

This clonotype showed up many times. V and J are TRBV7-6 and TRBJ1-1; no reliable D call. V gave up 5 bases and J gave up 0 bases, with 7 bases separating them. This CDR3 region has 13 residues. Germline V gene lookup returns CDR1 SGHVS and CDR2 FNYEAQ. The CDR3 nucleotides read TGTGCCAGCAGCGCGGACCTGAACACTGAAGCTTTCTTT. As protein: CASSADLNTEAFF.

The rearrangement links TRBV12-3 or TRBV12-4 to TRBJ1-6; D remains unclear. Trimming shortened V by 8 bases and J by 9 bases, and 23 bases separated the two germline ends. The CDR3 length is 16 residues. CDR3 DNA: TGTGCCAGCGGAGTATCCTACGGGAGTGAGGGTTCACCCCTCCACTTT. It is translated as CASGVSYGSEGSPLHF.

This clonotype has just a few counts. The chain carries TRBV5-6 and TRBJ2-5, with 9 bases lining up with TRBD2. Germline trimming cut 2 bases from V and 4 bases from J; bases unmatched to any gene: 6. The CDR3 sequence is 15 residues long. CDR1 and CDR2 from the germline V gene are SGHDT and YYEEEE. The CDR3 loop is CASSFVAGVRETQYF. The CDR3, as DNA: TGTGCCAGCAGCTTCGTAGCGGGGGTACGAGAGACCCAGTACTTC. The whole variable domain, filled in from reference TRBV5-6 and TRBJ2-5, reads DAGVTQSPTHLIKTRGQQVTLRCSPKSGHDTVSWYQQALGQGPQFIFQYYEEEERQRGNFPDRFSGHQFPNYSSELNVNALLLGDSALYLCASSFVAGVRETQYFGPGTRLLVL.

This clonotype showed up just a few times. The chain recombines TRBV20-1 with TRBJ1-2; 11 nucleotides line up with TRBD1. The J segment lost 2 bases and the V segment lost 5 bases, leaving 7 bases of the junction unmatched. The CDR3 runs to 15 residues. The V gene's germline CDR1 is DFQATT and CDR2 SNEGSKA (reference sequence). The CDR3 DNA follows: TGCAGTGCTTTTACGGGACAGGGGGTGAACTATGGCTACACCTTC. Translation gives CSAFTGQGVNYGYTF.

This clonotype was seen a handful of times. The chain combines TRBV5-1 with TRBJ2-1; the D gene is possibly TRBD2 (5 bases). V dropped 0 bases and J dropped 7 bases, with 11 bases sitting between them. This CDR3 comprises 14 residues. Germline assignment: CDR1 SGHRS and CDR2 YFSETQ. CDR3: CASSLEYRDNEQFF. The CDR3 DNA reads TGCGCCAGCAGCTTGGAATATCGGGATAATGAGCAGTTCTTC.

This clonotype has a handful of counts. The rearrangement uses TRBV6-4 and TRBJ2-1; 7 bases fit TRBD1. This CDR3 has 14 amino acids. The germline CDR1 and CDR2 sequences are MRHNA and SNTAGT. With 6 bases clipped from V and 5 bases from J, the junction kept 7 bases outside the gene matches. CDR3 sequence (DNA): TGTGCCAGCAGCCCAGGACAGGCGAACAATGAGCAGTTCTTC. Protein: CASSPGQANNEQFF.

The chain is built from TRBV20-1 and TRBJ2-1, with a weak D call TRBD2 (5 bases). V was shortened by 3 bases and J by 12 bases, with 21 bases between the two germline ends. Germline V CDR1 and CDR2: DFQATT, SNEGSKA (reference sequence). The CDR3 covers 14 residues. DNA for the CDR3: TGCAGTGCTAGGTACCTCGTTAGCGACGCGTTGCAGTTCTTC. This gives the protein CSARYLVSDALQFF.

V usage is TRBV14 and J usage is TRBJ2-5, with D perhaps TRBD1 (6 bases). This CDR3 is 15 amino acids long. V dropped 1 base and J dropped 5 bases, with 14 bases sitting between them. Germline V gene data show CDR1 as SGHDN and CDR2 as FVKESK. CDR3 DNA sequence: TGTGCCAGCAGCCAAGTTCTTGGGGGCAAGGAGACCCAGTACTTC. Translation gives CASSQVLGGKETQYF.

A few counts support this clonotype. This chain uses TRBV5-1 with TRBJ2-1, with TRBD1 as a possible D gene (6 bases). The CDR3 covers 14 residues. Trimming pared 0 bases from V and 8 bases from J, leaving 12 bases between. Germline values: CDR1 SGHRS, CDR2 YFSETQ. In DNA form, the CDR3 reads TGCGCCAGCAGCTTGGGGGCAGGGGTCGATGAGCAGTTCTTC. Residues: CASSLGAGVDEQFF. Full variable domain (missing parts from reference TRBV5-1 and TRBJ2-1): KAGVTQTPRYLIKTRGQQVTLSCSPISGHRSVSWYQQTPGQGLQFLFEYFSETQRNKGNFPGRFSGRQFSNSRSEMNVSTLELGDSALYLCASSLGAGVDEQFFGPGTRLTVL.

This clonotype was found a few times. V is TRBV5-1 and J is TRBJ2-3; TRBD1 might be the D (6 bases). Germline V gene data show CDR1 as SGHRS and CDR2 as YFSETQ. The V end was cut by 4 bases, the J end by 3 bases, with 18 bases between. This CDR3 has 16 amino acids. The CDR3 spells CASSLSVGQGTDTQYF. DNA for the CDR3: TGCGCCAGCAGCCTTTCCGTGGGGCAGGGGACAGATACGCAGTATTTT.